The T cell receptor (beta chain) described here comes from a study of blood T cell repertoires in COVID-19. Across the study: The United States, Italy and Spain were the sources of the acute and convalescent COVID-19 samples. Sample material is recorded as cDNA or gDNA derived from T cells, B-cell-depleted T cells, or PBMCs.

Under the authors' procedure: Amplifying reference gene primers gave estimates of nucleated cell counts. Measured with immunoSEQ multiplex PCR; TCRdb has only the in-frame clones, and not every one. Clonal size and the V and J genes are those of that table, whereas D and trimming came from the DNA. Of about 130,000 clones listed, approximately 87% were seen once; the top ten hold about 3.6%. This CDR3 region has 16 residues. With 3 bases clipped from V and 5 bases from J, the junction kept 6 bases outside the gene matches. CDR1 is SEHNR and CDR2 is FQNEAQ in the germline V gene (reference sequence). Source material: peripheral blood. The gene calls are TRBV7-9 and TRBJ2-1; 11 positions agree with TRBD2. The sequence derives from a woman aged 55-70 years with acute or convalescent COVID-19. The CDR3 nucleotides read TGTGCCAGCAGCTTCCCGGGACTAGCGGCAAACAATGAGCAGTTCTTC. Its translation: CASSFPGLAANNEQFF.